This TCR beta chain was captured by sequencing in a study of robustness of blood B and T cell sequencing listed by TCRdb under 2018. With regard to the full study: The study aimed to determine how much peripheral blood is needed to reliably characterize an individual's TCRbeta and IgG repertoires. In each of the roughly 10 independently drawn blood samples, TCRbeta and IgG repertoires were quantified. Two replicate TCRbeta cDNA libraries were prepared from one shared RNA pool from a single 10 ml draw, serving as technical replicates. What the authors observed across the whole study: Of the top 10,000 TCRbeta clonotypes in one technical replicate library, less than 95% were also found in the other technical replicate library. The 1,000 most abundant TCRbeta clonotypes from the pooled draws were found in every single 10 ml sample. EDTA tubes required immediate fractionation, limiting use in multi-site collections. Combining 3 or 4 tubes (roughly 30-45 ml blood) brought coverage of the top 10,000 TCRbeta clonotypes close to saturation. Overlap of rare TCRbeta clonotypes did not improve with pooling tubes, implying much larger blood volumes would be needed to capture them. One pair of TCRbeta libraries showed evidence of cross-contamination, likely from batch processing; the shared UMI-sequence pairs were removed. The TCRbeta rarefaction curves did not fully level off, which suggests under-sequencing or many low-abundance clonotypes.

As concerns this clonotype: Its target antigen remains unknown. The record has no base qualities; no much larger clone is one base away.

Library preparation used PCR. The run used an Illumina MiSeq. cDNA was synthesized with SMARTScribe reverse transcriptase and a 5' template-switch oligo that added a universal priming site. Each cDNA molecule was tagged by a 12-nucleotide random unique molecular identifier (UMI) carried on the template-switch oligo. Chain-specific reverse primers targeted TCRbeta transcripts during reverse transcription. Uracil DNA glycosylase treatment removed residual template-switch adapters, and cDNA was purified with a Qiagen MinElute kit. For the first PCR, KAPA HiFi HotStart ReadyMix was used for approximately 25 cycles, with amplification split across four 50 ul reactions containing step-out primers. Before any further amplification, the products of the first-round PCR were gel-purified. Illumina Nextera adapters were attached in a second PCR of around 8 cycles, and the libraries were then purified and pooled. For each TCRbeta molecule, the UMI barcode was captured by a 50-nucleotide 5' read. Concerning the study's data processing: Using the MIGEC toolkit, reads were grouped by UMI into consensus reads. Final reads were produced by merging forward and reverse consensus reads with PEAR. A custom decontamination script removed identical UMI-sequence pairs shared across libraries, treating them as cross-sample contamination. MIGMAP, a wrapper around IgBLAST, was used for V(D)J assignment and CDR3 extraction. TCR clonotypes were defined by identical V gene, J gene and CDR3 amino acid sequence, and CDR1 and CDR2 were left unsequenced. In TCRdb, the public reads were trimmed at Q25 with fastp and aligned with MiXCR, with productive beta chains retained. For every CDR3 protein sequence, its rows merge into one entry that carries the most common genes and DNA. The V and J calls follow TCRdb's processing rather than the paper's. The sample table contains nearly 1,500 distinct CDR3 sequences; only one count was recorded for roughly two thirds of them. About 40% of the sample belongs to the ten largest clones.

mRNA, which captures expressed receptors, was used instead of genomic DNA for quantification of TCRbeta repertoires. Buffy coat leukocytes were collected into Trizol, and RNA was extracted with the Direct-zol RNA MiniPrep Plus kit without cell sorting. To separate plasma, buffy coat and red blood cells, EDTA blood tubes were immediately centrifuged at 4 degrees C. Per the germline V gene (reference sequence), LNHDA is the CDR1 and SQIVND is the CDR2. V and J lose 1 base and 4 bases, and a span of 13 bases separates them. The CDR3 sequence holds 16 residues, the cysteine and phenylalanine included. Of all the DNA, just the CDR3 is kept, 48 bases in frame from base 1.

Recombination connected TRBV19 to TRBJ2-2, with the D segment identity uncertain. The source material was peripheral blood. This TCR came from a human donor in good health. The CDR3 region: CASSIGPTPATGELFF. The DNA sequence follows: TGTGCCAGTAGTATAGGTCCAACCCCCGCCACCGGGGAGCTGTTTTTT.